The 28 T cell receptor beta chains listed next were all sequenced from one sample in a study of blood T cell repertoires in COVID-19. Here immunoSEQ multiplex PCR was the method, and the copy in TCRdb shows in-frame clones only, minus some. The repertoire consists of 150,000 to 200,000 clones, with around 83% occurring once and the leading ten covering almost 1%. Sequencing was performed on peripheral blood. The receptors stem from a man between 18 and 35 years old with acute or convalescent COVID-19.

The gene calls are TRBV19 and TRBJ1-2; 8 bases map to TRBD1. After removal of 4 bases from V and 5 bases from J, the junction contained 9 bases not matched to a gene. Germline CDR1 and CDR2: LNHDA and SQIVND (reference sequence). The CDR3 is 15 residues long. CDR3 DNA sequence: TGTGCCAGTAGTACCCAAACAGGGGGTCTATATGGCTACACCTTC. It encodes CASSTQTGGLYGYTF.

V gene TRBV5-6 combines with J gene TRBJ2-5, with a tentative D call TRBD2 (5 bases). The CDR3 totals 14 residues. Trimming took off 4 bases at V and 4 bases at J, with 14 bases between the two ends. CDR1 is SGHDT and CDR2 is YYEEEE in the germline V gene. The CDR3 loop is CASSLLDLGETQYF. CDR3 bases: TGTGCCAGCAGCCTACTAGACTTAGGAGAGACCCAGTACTTC.

V is TRBV24-1 and J is TRBJ1-6, with 7 bases matching TRBD1. Germline values: CDR1 KGHDR, CDR2 SFDVKD. The CDR3 loop spans 20 amino acids. V lost 3 bases, J lost 4 bases, and 17 bases stayed unmatched. In nucleotides, the CDR3 is TGTGCCACCAGTGATAGTTCGCGGGACAGAACTTTATGGTATAATTCACCCCTCCACTTT. Translation gives CATSDSSRDRTLWYNSPLHF.

The chain recombines TRBV14 with TRBJ1-4, with 8 bases that match TRBD1. Per the germline V gene, CDR1 is SGHDN and CDR2 is FVKESK. After removal of 4 bases from V and 8 bases from J, the junction contained 6 bases not matched to a gene. The CDR3 is made up of 14 amino acids. CDR3 amino acids: CASSPDRAGEKLFF. The CDR3, as DNA: TGTGCCAGCAGCCCGGACAGGGCCGGCGAAAAACTGTTTTTT.

J is TRBJ1-3 and V is TRBV30; 7 bases are a match to TRBD1. This CDR3 region has 14 residues. Looked up from germline, CDR1 is GTSNPN and CDR2 is SVGIG (reference sequence). With V trimmed by 7 bases and J by 4 bases, 10 bases remained unmatched. The CDR3: CAYDPGGSGNTIYF. The DNA for the CDR3 is TGTGCCTATGACCCAGGGGGTTCAGGAAACACCATATATTTT.

The chain uses TRBV7-8 and TRBJ2-7; TRBD2 matches at 9 bases. Germline V CDR1 and CDR2: SGHVS, FQNEAQ. With V trimmed by 5 bases and J by 0 bases, 5 bases remained unmatched. This CDR3 spans 15 amino acids. Written as DNA, the CDR3 is TGTGCCAGCAGCGTGGGACTAGCAGGCTCCTACGAGCAGTACTTC. It yields the protein CASSVGLAGSYEQYF. Filled out from reference TRBV7-8 and TRBJ2-7, the complete variable domain reads GAGVSQSPRYKVAKRGQDVALRCDPISGHVSLFWYQQALGQGPEFLTYFQNEAQLDKSGLPSDRFFAERPEGSVSTLKIQRTQQEDSAVYLCASSVGLAGSYEQYFGPGTRLTVT.

The rearrangement uses TRBV30 and TRBJ1-4, with D perhaps matching TRBD1 (6 bases). V shed 2 bases and J shed 5 bases, with 12 bases lying between them. The germline CDR1 and CDR2 sequences are GTSNPN and SVGIG (reference sequence). This CDR3 is built from 14 residues. As DNA, the CDR3 is TGTGCCTGGAGTATTATGACAGGAAATGAAAAACTGTTTTTT. This gives the protein CAWSIMTGNEKLFF.

This chain joins TRBV3-1 (or the pseudogene TRBV3-2) and TRBJ1-2, with D uncertain. CDR3 length: 16 residues. Trimming left V 5 bases short and J 7 bases short, with 23 bases between. Per the germline V gene, CDR1 is LGHDT and CDR2 is YNNKEL (reference sequence). In DNA form, the CDR3 reads TGTGCCAGCAGCTACCGAATGGGCTCGAATTTTGCTGGCTACACCTTC. Its protein is CASSYRMGSNFAGYTF.

The V gene is TRBV15, the J gene TRBJ1-5, with a weak D call TRBD1 (6 bases). V was trimmed by 2 bases and J by 3 bases, leaving 8 bases between them. The CDR3 is made up of 14 amino acids. CDR1 is LNHNV, CDR2 YYDKDF, per germline (reference sequence). CDR3 amino acids: CATSRQGPNQPQHF. CDR3 nucleotide sequence: TGTGCCACCAGCAGACAGGGGCCCAATCAGCCCCAGCATTTT.

The chain is built from TRBV5-8 and TRBJ1-5, with TRBD1 identical over 7 bases. CDR1 SGHTS and CDR2 YDEGEE come from the germline V gene. This CDR3 comprises 18 residues. V shed 4 bases, J shed 1 base, and the junction held 14 bases outside the gene matches. The CDR3: CASSQSRDSYGSNQPQHF. In DNA, the CDR3 is TGTGCCAGCAGCCAGTCCCGGGACAGCTATGGGAGCAATCAGCCCCAGCATTTT.

The CDR3 sequence is CASSLGARDSQYF. The CDR3 coding sequence is TGTGCCAGCAGCTTAGGGGCCCGGGACTCTCAGTATTTT. The chain employs TRBV11-2 and TRBJ2-3; D might be TRBD2 (6 bases). Between the trimmed V and J ends, which lost 1 base and 12 bases, there was a span of 14 bases. CDR1 SGHAT and CDR2 FQNNGV come from the germline V gene. CDR3 length equals 13 residues.

This chain connects TRBV28 to TRBJ1-2, with D unclear. The CDR3 loop spans 14 amino acids. Germline assignment: CDR1 MDHEN and CDR2 SYDVKM. Trimming removed 4 bases at V and 2 bases at J, with 11 bases between. CDR3 bases: TGTGCCAGCAGTTCGCCCGGGGAGAACTATGGCTACACCTTC. As protein: CASSSPGENYGYTF.

The rearrangement joins TRBV14 to TRBJ1-1; D not resolved. V was shortened by 5 bases and J by 1 base, with 11 bases between the two germline ends. Germline values: CDR1 SGHDN, CDR2 FVKESK. CDR3 length equals 14 residues. CDR3 DNA sequence: TGTGCCAGCAGCAAGGGAGGGCCGAACACTGAAGCTTTCTTT. Translating gives CASSKGGPNTEAFF.

The V and J genes are TRBV30 and TRBJ1-5; TRBD1 is a possible D gene (6 bases). V lost 2 bases to trimming and J lost 3 bases, with 11 bases between them. Germline values: CDR1 GTSNPN, CDR2 SVGIG (reference sequence). The CDR3 is made up of 14 amino acids. CDR3 amino acids: CAWSSDRINQPQHF. In DNA form, the CDR3 reads TGTGCCTGGAGTTCCGACAGGATCAATCAGCCCCAGCATTTT.

The chain has TRBV6-1 and TRBJ1-5, with 9 bases aligning to TRBD1. Germline trimming cut 2 bases from V and 5 bases from J; bases unmatched to any gene: 10. Germline lookup yields CDR1 MNHNS and CDR2 SASEGT. CDR3 size: 17 residues. Written as DNA, the CDR3 is TGTGCCAGCAGTGAAAAGGGGGGACAGGGATCCTATCAGCCCCAGCATTTT. Translated, it gives CASSEKGGQGSYQPQHF.

V and J are TRBV11-2 and TRBJ2-1, with 11 nucleotides matching TRBD2. The J segment lost 0 bases and the V segment lost 3 bases, leaving 1 base of the junction unmatched. Germline CDR1 reads SGHAT; CDR2 reads FQNNGV. CDR3 length: 16 amino acids. The CDR3 DNA reads as TGTGCCAGCAGCTTCCTAGCGGGGGGCTCCTACAATGAGCAGTTCTTC. Translating gives CASSFLAGGSYNEQFF.

The chain employs TRBV27 and TRBJ1-2; TRBD1 agrees at 7 bases. Germline V lookup: CDR1 MNHEY, CDR2 SMNVEV (reference sequence). Trimming cost V 5 bases and J 7 bases; bases outside gene matches: 7. The CDR3 is 13 residues long. The CDR3 protein is CASSNRQGRGYTF. In DNA, the CDR3 is TGTGCCAGCAGTAATAGACAGGGCCGTGGCTACACCTTC.

This chain links TRBV24-1 with TRBJ1-2, with 10 bases matching TRBD1. The germline V gene has CDR1 KGHDR and CDR2 SFDVKD. The length of the CDR3 is 16 residues. After removal of 3 bases from V and 7 bases from J, the junction contained 10 bases not matched to a gene. The CDR3 nucleotides read TGTGCCACCAGTGATCCCACGGGACAGGGGTTAGGTGGCTACACCTTC. Protein: CATSDPTGQGLGGYTF.

The genes are TRBV18 and TRBJ1-2, with a weak D call TRBD1 (6 bases). Trimming took 3 bases from V and 2 from J, leaving 25 bases between them. The CDR3 runs to 19 residues. Germline lookup yields CDR1 KGHSH and CDR2 LQKENI. CDR3 in DNA: TGTGCCAGCTCACCTCCCTCTGTTCCCAGGGGCCAGCTGAACTATGGCTACACCTTC. This gives the protein CASSPPSVPRGQLNYGYTF.

The chain employs TRBV19 and TRBJ2-7, with D perhaps TRBD2 (7 bases). The CDR3 runs 15 residues. The germline V gene has CDR1 LNHDA and CDR2 SQIVND (reference sequence). The V gene lost 5 bases and the J gene lost 5 bases, with 19 bases spanning the gap. This chain's CDR3 is CASSLGGQGADEQYF. CDR3 nucleotides: TGTGCCAGTAGTCTGGGGGGGCAGGGCGCGGACGAGCAGTACTTC.

The rearrangement joins TRBV7-9 to TRBJ1-5; 8 nucleotides line up with TRBD1. The CDR3 length is 13 residues. Germline V gene lookup returns CDR1 SEHNR and CDR2 FQNEAQ (reference sequence). V dropped 5 bases and J dropped 4; count of bases not matched to a gene: 1. CDR3 sequence reads: CASSRTGNQPQHF. The CDR3 DNA follows: TGTGCCAGCAGCCGGACAGGGAATCAGCCCCAGCATTTT.

This clone was seen more than once but under ten times. The chain joins TRBV2 to TRBJ2-1; possibly TRBD2 for D (5 bases). V was clipped by 4 bases and J by 4 bases, with 11 bases between them. Germline assignment: CDR1 SNHLY and CDR2 FYNNEI. The CDR3 sequence is 14 residues long. The CDR3 DNA sequence: TGTGCCAGCAGTGCCGGACGGGAATACAATGAGCAGTTCTTC. Translating gives CASSAGREYNEQFF.

The chain is built from TRBV7-3 and TRBJ1-5; D gene ambiguous. This CDR3 region has 13 residues. The germline V and J ends were trimmed by 2 bases and 7 bases, with 9 bases remaining between them. The germline gives CDR1 SGHTA, CDR2 FQGTGA. The CDR3 here is CASSLYAGQPQHF. The CDR3 region has the DNA TGTGCCAGCAGCTTATATGCAGGACAGCCCCAGCATTTT.

CDR3 in amino acids: CASSSLTGNNEQFF. DNA of the CDR3: TGTGCCAGCAGTTCCTTGACAGGGAACAATGAGCAGTTCTTC. The V and J genes are TRBV27 and TRBJ2-1, with 7 bases lining up with TRBD1. CDR1 is MNHEY, CDR2 SMNVEV, per germline (reference sequence). This CDR3 contains 14 residues. V was clipped by 4 bases and J by 5 bases; unmatched bases: 5.

DNA for the CDR3: TGTGCCAGCACCGAAGCCGGGACAGCTCCGGCCACCTTC. Amino acids: CASTEAGTAPATF. The rearrangement uses TRBV12-3 or TRBV12-4 and TRBJ1-2, with 7 bases that match TRBD1. The CDR3 is 13 amino acids. The V gene end was trimmed by 7 bases and the J gene end by 13 bases; junction bases not matched to a gene: 15.

V and J are TRBV18 and TRBJ1-1; no reliable D call. Germline assignment: CDR1 KGHSH and CDR2 LQKENI. The CDR3 loop spans 15 amino acids. V was cut by 1 base and J by 0 bases, with 9 bases left in between. The CDR3 protein is CASSPQTVLNTEAFF. CDR3 sequence (DNA): TGTGCCAGCTCACCACAAACAGTATTGAACACTGAAGCTTTCTTT.

This sequence joins TRBV5-4 and TRBJ1-4; no clear D gene. The CDR3 is 15 amino acids. The germline gives CDR1 SGHNT, CDR2 YYREEE (reference sequence). V lost 0 bases to trimming and J lost 0 bases, with 6 bases between them. CDR3 coding DNA: TGTGCCAGCAGCTTGGAACAAGCAACTAATGAAAAACTGTTTTTT. This sequence encodes CASSLEQATNEKLFF.

V gene TRBV7-9 combines with J gene TRBJ2-2, with TRBD1 matching over 7 bases. V lost 5 bases and J lost 3; bases outside the gene matches: 3. Germline V gene lookup returns CDR1 SEHNR and CDR2 FQNEAQ (reference sequence). CDR3 size: 14 residues. The CDR3 DNA is TGTGCCAGCAGCCGTACAGGGGACACCGGGGAGCTGTTTTTT. It encodes CASSRTGDTGELFF.